The T cell receptor (beta chain) under discussion was sequenced for a study of regulatory T cells in long-lasting Graves disease. This CDR3 has 15 residues. V lost 6 bases and J lost 8; bases outside the gene matches: 13. CDR1 is SEHNR, CDR2 FQNEAQ, per germline (reference sequence). Investigators prepared the TCR beta libraries by applying iRepertoire HTBI primers and Arm-PCR of CDR3 regions. TCRdb itself ran the multiplex PCR reads through MiXCR, one entry per CDR3 protein. The top ten clones hold approximately 24% of a sample with around 250,000 distinct CDR3 sequences, around 16% of them seen once. This clonotype has at least ten counts. Sample time point: newly diagnosed GD, antithyroid drugs for less than 3 months. The TCR library was made from RNA that had been extracted from PBMCs in TRIzol.

Specimen: peripheral blood mononuclear cells (PBMCs), collected at new diagnosis, from a patient treated with antithyroid drugs. This TCR came from a female donor with Graves disease. The rearrangement uses TRBV7-9 and TRBJ2-3; 8 bases are a match to TRBD1. DNA of the CDR3: TGTGCCAGCAGTGGGGTCGGCAGGGGGCGGCCTACGCAGTATTTT. It specifies CASSGVGRGRPTQYF.